The clone carrying this T cell receptor (beta chain) has at least ten counts. The ends were cut back, 2 bases at V and 8 bases at J, with 12 bases in the middle. The length of the CDR3 is 13 residues. Germline V lookup: CDR1 WSHSY, CDR2 SAAADI. The data derive from a study of T cells in Graves' hyperthyroidism and ophthalmopathy. Study in general: Peripheral blood collection took place at initial diagnosis, before any treatment.

RNA transcripts were the template for amplifying TCR beta CDR3 regions. HTBI primers drove first-round RT-PCR of the TCR CDR3. TCRdb ran MiXCR on the multiplex PCR reads and lists one entry per CDR3 protein. Of about 420,000 distinct CDR3 sequences in the sample, approximately 14% are singletons; the top ten hold 14%. This receptor was obtained from a woman in her late teens or twenties with Graves' hyperthyroidism. The chain links TRBV10-2 to TRBJ1-2, with D unresolved. Input material: blood. The chain's CDR3 is CASSEGPYRGYTF. CDR3 sequence (DNA): TGCGCCAGCAGTGAGGGACCATATAGGGGCTACACCTTC.